The subject of this entry is one T cell receptor beta chain. This entry belongs to a study of control samples from healthy donors and cancer patients. The repertoire was sequenced with immunoSEQ multiplex PCR; TCRdb's copy has only in-frame clones and lacks some. The sample has fewer than 150,000 clones, approximately 89% seen once. The sequence came from a woman between 18 and 29 years old in good health. The specimen sequenced was blood.

The CDR3 DNA follows: TGCAGCGTTGGTGTCAGTATGAACACTGAAGCTTTCTTT. The encoded protein is CSVGVSMNTEAFF. This chain links TRBV29-1 with TRBJ1-1; no definite D call. Germline V gives CDR1 SQVTM, CDR2 ANQGSEA. V lost 4 bases to trimming and J lost 0 bases, with 9 bases between them. The CDR3 sequence is 13 residues long.